The rows below give T cell receptor beta chains drawn from one sample of a study of monozygotic twins with inflammatory bowel disease. TCRdb re-called the 5' RACE reads and gives one entry per CDR3 protein, without DNA. The sample includes around 370,000 distinct CDR3 sequences. The sequenced sample was blood. These receptor sequences come from a human donor with ulcerative colitis or Crohn's disease, or a healthy co-twin of an affected twin (not recorded which). The CDR3 runs from the conserved cysteine through the conserved F or W.

V gene: TRBV29-1; J gene: TRBJ1-2; CDR3 protein: CSVTANRDSYGYTF
V gene: TRBV7-3; J gene: TRBJ2-7; CDR3 protein: CASRDSGRAYEQYF
V gene: TRBV12-3/TRBV12-4; J gene: TRBJ1-1; CDR3 protein: CASSLPETVEAFF
V gene: TRBV4-2; J gene: TRBJ1-6; CDR3 protein: CASSQEARGSYNSPLHF
V gene: TRBV9; J gene: TRBJ2-2; CDR3 protein: CASGQGYANTGELFF
V gene: TRBV30; J gene: TRBJ1-5; CDR3 protein: CAWKGPGGQPQHF
V gene: TRBV4-2; J gene: TRBJ1-6; CDR3 protein: CASSRARTGKDSPLHF
V gene: TRBV3-1; J gene: TRBJ1-1; CDR3 protein: CASSQGGTGLTEAFF
V gene: TRBV6-2/TRBV6-3; J gene: TRBJ2-5; CDR3 protein: CASNGPGRETQYF
V gene: TRBV6-5; J gene: TRBJ2-3; CDR3 protein: CASSFRGLAGSTDTQYF
V gene: TRBV7-2; J gene: TRBJ2-2; CDR3 protein: CASSLSGQWPGELFF
V gene: TRBV3-1; J gene: TRBJ1-1; CDR3 protein: CASRQGGSSNTEAFF
V gene: TRBV6-2/TRBV6-3; J gene: TRBJ2-1; CDR3 protein: CATTLAGGSYNEQFF
V gene: TRBV7-2; J gene: TRBJ2-7; CDR3 protein: CASRMTGYEQYF
V gene: TRBV7-3; J gene: TRBJ2-7; CDR3 protein: CASSQSDGYEQYF
V gene: TRBV6-6; J gene: TRBJ1-1; CDR3 protein: CASSYQGRYEAFF
V gene: TRBV7-7; J gene: TRBJ2-1; CDR3 protein: CASSPTGGWGNEQFF
V gene: TRBV4-3; J gene: TRBJ2-1; CDR3 protein: CASSLERTMGEQFF
V gene: TRBV18; J gene: TRBJ1-3; CDR3 protein: CASSGPGQRDSGNTIYF
V gene: TRBV5-1; J gene: TRBJ1-2; CDR3 protein: CASSFGAGGNYGYTF
V gene: TRBV5-6; J gene: TRBJ1-1; CDR3 protein: CASSLAEWVGTEAFF
V gene: TRBV15; J gene: TRBJ2-3; CDR3 protein: CATSRDGVDTQYF
V gene: TRBV30; J gene: TRBJ2-1; CDR3 protein: CAWRITGGHNINVNEQFF
V gene: TRBV7-9; J gene: TRBJ2-1; CDR3 protein: CASSLVSGGAYYNEQFF
V gene: TRBV7-6; J gene: TRBJ2-1; CDR3 protein: CASSLTTGTYNEQFF
V gene: TRBV12-3/TRBV12-4; J gene: TRBJ1-1; CDR3 protein: CASSLRSGATEAFF
V gene: TRBV15; J gene: TRBJ2-5; CDR3 protein: CATSTDVGMETQYF
V gene: TRBV7-2; J gene: TRBJ2-3; CDR3 protein: CASSFDRGTDTQYF
V gene: TRBV5-4; J gene: TRBJ1-4; CDR3 protein: CASSGQSGKLFF
V gene: TRBV7-8; J gene: TRBJ2-7; CDR3 protein: CASSPTNSPGGEQYF
V gene: TRBV12-3/TRBV12-4; J gene: TRBJ1-5; CDR3 protein: CASSRAMGNQPQHF
V gene: TRBV19; J gene: TRBJ2-1; CDR3 protein: CASRWGLEQFF
V gene: TRBV5-1; J gene: TRBJ1-6; CDR3 protein: CASSDRDLPGSPLHF
V gene: TRBV5-1; J gene: TRBJ1-5; CDR3 protein: CASNPHSGGPTFYNQPQHF
V gene: TRBV12-3/TRBV12-4; J gene: TRBJ2-1; CDR3 protein: CASSWKDSFGPRFSYNEQFF
V gene: TRBV5-1; J gene: TRBJ2-7; CDR3 protein: CASSLQGSSSYEQYF
V gene: TRBV20-1; J gene: TRBJ2-3; CDR3 protein: CSARKYTPGTGRVTQYF
V gene: TRBV20-1; J gene: TRBJ2-7; CDR3 protein: CSARDLARGGYEQYF
V gene: TRBV7-9; J gene: TRBJ2-7; CDR3 protein: CASSLFGTYEQYF
V gene: TRBV12-3/TRBV12-4; J gene: TRBJ1-1; CDR3 protein: CASRHWDRETEAFF
V gene: TRBV7-7; J gene: TRBJ2-5; CDR3 protein: CASSLAAGGHETRYF
V gene: TRBV30; J gene: TRBJ1-2; CDR3 protein: CAWSVDSFNYGYTF
V gene: TRBV6-2/TRBV6-3; J gene: TRBJ1-5; CDR3 protein: CASSPYPTGGRNQPQHF
V gene: TRBV3-1; J gene: TRBJ1-4; CDR3 protein: CASSHWNRDRKLFF
V gene: TRBV7-2; J gene: TRBJ1-1; CDR3 protein: CASSWRNTEAFF
V gene: TRBV4-3; J gene: TRBJ1-5; CDR3 protein: CASSQERGSQPQHF
V gene: TRBV9; J gene: TRBJ2-3; CDR3 protein: CASSVAPGGLDTQYF